The following is a T cell receptor (beta chain) sequence with its context. Per the germline V gene, CDR1 is MDHEN and CDR2 is SYDVKM. V lost 6 bases to trimming and J lost 5 bases, with 14 bases between them. The CDR3 has 14 residues. This entry comes from a study of immune evolution from preneoplasia to lung adenocarcinoma. TCRdb's copy holds only in-frame clones and misses some; the assay was immunoSEQ multiplex PCR. The repertoire holds 8,800 or so clones, with approximately 80% as singletons. The sequenced material came from FFPE adjacent normal lung tissue. V and J are TRBV28 and TRBJ1-5; no clear D gene. This clonotype originated in a person in their 70s with lung adenocarcinoma. The chain's CDR3 is CASSESHGDQPQHF. For the CDR3, the DNA is TGTGCCAGCAGCGAGAGCCATGGGGATCAGCCCCAGCATTTT.